Below, 28 T cell receptor beta chains from the same sample are listed, as sequenced in a study of T-cell memory formation after mild COVID-19 listed by TCRdb under 2021. The protocol used for the library was 5' RACE. Sequencer: Illumina NovaSeq 6000. TCRdb took the public reads, trimmed them with fastp at Q25, ran MiXCR for clone calling and kept in-frame beta chains. Here each entry gathers all rows of one CDR3 protein and keeps the most common genes and DNA. This sample is represented by about 340,000 distinct CDR3 sequences; approximately 15% of them were singletons. The leading ten clones occupy around 22% of the sample. Sequencing used PBMCs or a T cell subset sorted from them (not recorded which). The receptors come from a man younger than 35 who had mild COVID-19 (a few samples of this study predate the infection). The sample titles of this study are shuffled in the database, so cell type and time point are left out; the donor was told from shared clones.

This clonotype was counted ten times or more. The rearrangement links TRBV5-1 to TRBJ2-1; tentatively, D is TRBD1 (5 bases). CDR3 length: 15 amino acids. Germline CDR1 SGHRS, CDR2 YFSETQ. V lost 0 bases and J lost 6, with 13 bases in between. The CDR3 loop is CASSLVPGSGNEQFF. In nucleotides, the CDR3 is TGCGCCAGCAGCTTGGTTCCAGGGTCCGGCAATGAGCAGTTCTTC.

V and J are TRBV11-2 and TRBJ1-4; TRBD1 aligns across 8 bases. The CDR3 length is 15 residues. Germline values: CDR1 SGHAT, CDR2 FQNNGV. The junction had 10 bases not matched to a gene; V was cut back by 7 bases and J by 6 bases. CDR3 protein: CASTFVQGGDEKLFF. CDR3 in DNA: TGTGCCAGCACCTTTGTACAGGGGGGGGATGAAAAACTGTTTTTT.

The chain links TRBV24-1 to TRBJ2-4; perhaps TRBD2 as D (6 bases). V shed 3 bases and J shed 0 bases, with 11 bases lying between them. There are 16 residues in the CDR3. Germline loops: CDR1 KGHDR, CDR2 SFDVKD. The CDR3 loop reads CATSDRGFLAKNIQYF. DNA for the CDR3: TGTGCCACCAGTGATCGGGGGTTCCTAGCCAAAAACATTCAGTACTTC.

The rearrangement uses TRBV10-3 and TRBJ2-3; weak D call: TRBD1 (5 bases). This CDR3 has 13 residues. Deletions cut 6 bases from V and 1 base from J, with 8 bases between. CDR1 is ENHRY and CDR2 is SYGVKD in the germline V gene. The CDR3 DNA is TGTGCCATCAGCCTAGGGGGCACAGATACGCAGTATTTT. This sequence encodes CAISLGGTDTQYF.

V usage is TRBV20-1 and J usage is TRBJ2-1; 8 bases are a match to TRBD2. In germline, CDR1 is DFQATT, CDR2 SNEGSKA (reference sequence). J was trimmed by 6 bases and V by 3 bases; bases with no gene match: 10. The CDR3 contains 15 residues. The CDR3: CSASVPGLGVNEQFF. Here the CDR3 DNA reads TGCAGTGCTAGCGTCCCGGGACTAGGGGTCAATGAGCAGTTCTTC.

This clonotype was detected only a few times. V and J are TRBV7-2 and TRBJ2-7; the D gene is possibly TRBD1 (6 bases). V gave up 4 bases and J gave up 3 bases, with 10 bases separating them. Per the germline V gene, CDR1 is SGHTA and CDR2 is FQGNSA. The CDR3 spans 13 residues. CDR3 protein: CASSSQGSYEQYF. The DNA of the CDR3 is TGTGCCAGCAGCTCCCAGGGGAGCTACGAGCAGTACTTC.

At least ten counts were recorded for this clonotype. The V gene is TRBV11-2, the J gene TRBJ1-2; the D gene is possibly TRBD1 (5 bases). CDR1 and CDR2 from the germline V gene are SGHAT and FQNNGV. V lost 2 bases to trimming and J lost 0 bases, with 13 bases between them. The CDR3 spans 16 residues. Here the CDR3 DNA reads TGTGCCAGCAGCTTAATTCAATGGGGCGCTAACTATGGCTACACCTTC. Its translation is CASSLIQWGANYGYTF.

This clonotype has just a few counts. The chain links TRBV6-5 to TRBJ2-5; perhaps TRBD2 as D (6 bases). V lost 7 bases and J lost 5, with 17 bases in between. The germline CDR1 and CDR2 sequences are MNHEY and SVGAGI. The CDR3 consists of 14 residues. Here the CDR3 DNA reads TGTGCCAGCACGAGGGATGGCGGGGTTGAGACCCAGTACTTC. Its translation is CASTRDGGVETQYF.

The J gene is TRBJ1-6, the V gene TRBV28; 7 nucleotides align to TRBD1. Germline lookup yields CDR1 MDHEN and CDR2 SYDVKM. The CDR3 runs 14 residues. The V and J ends lost 5 bases and 10 bases, in that order; junction bases with no gene match: 8. Written as DNA, the CDR3 is TGTGCCAGCAGTCCAACAGGGGAAGAGTCACCCCTCCACTTT. This translates into CASSPTGEESPLHF. Based on the CDR3 plus reference TRBV28 and TRBJ1-6, the full variable domain is DVKVTQSSRYLVKRTGEKVFLECVQDMDHENMFWYRQDPGLGLRLIYFSYDVKMKEKGDIPEGYSVSREKKERFSLILESASTNQTSMYLCASSPTGEESPLHFGNGTRLTVT.

This clonotype was recorded many times. The rearrangement joins TRBV29-1 to TRBJ1-2; D remains ambiguous. V lost 4 bases and J 4 bases, leaving 13 bases between the germline ends. Germline V gene lookup returns CDR1 SQVTM and CDR2 ANQGSEA. The CDR3 contains 13 residues. The CDR3 bases are TGCAGCGTTGTTTATCCAGGCCTCTATGGCTACACCTTC. Translated: CSVVYPGLYGYTF. Using reference TRBV29-1 and TRBJ1-2 for the parts outside the CDR3, the full variable domain is SAVISQKPSRDICQRGTSLTIQCQVDSQVTMMFWYRQQPGQSLTLIATANQGSEATYESGFVIDKFPISRPNLTFSTLTVSNMSPEDSSIYLCSVVYPGLYGYTFGSGTRLTVV.

This clonotype was counted between two and nine times. The J gene is TRBJ2-2, the V gene TRBV21-1; the table gives TRBD1 as D, unverified against the DNA. TRBV21-1 is shown as a pseudogene. There are 17 residues in the CDR3. CDR3 DNA: TGTGCCAGCAGCATTGTCCGGGACCATGCGAACACCGGGGAGCTGTTTTTT. Translated, it gives CASSIVRDHANTGELFF.

The rearrangement uses TRBV21-1 and TRBJ2-7; TRBD1 is the table's D call and was not checked against the DNA. TRBV21-1 is noted as a pseudogene. CDR3 length equals 17 residues. Here the CDR3 reads CASSKVRDRGVSYEQYV. The CDR3 DNA follows: TGTGCCAGCAGCAAAGTAAGGGACAGGGGAGTATCCTACGAGCAGTACGTC.

The V gene is TRBV10-3, the J gene TRBJ2-2; D is uncertain. Germline V gene data show CDR1 as ENHRY and CDR2 as SYGVKD. Trimming cost V 2 bases and J 5 bases, with 6 bases left between them. This CDR3 contains 13 residues. CDR3 in DNA: TGTGCCATCAGTGAGGGAAGGACCGGGGAGCTGTTTTTT. Protein sequence: CAISEGRTGELFF.

This clonotype came up a few times. The V gene is TRBV11-2, the J gene TRBJ1-2; no clear D. Germline assignment: CDR1 SGHAT and CDR2 FQNNGV. This CDR3 region has 13 residues. V dropped 5 bases and J dropped 0 bases, with 7 bases sitting between them. The CDR3 sequence is CASSASANYGYTF. The CDR3, as DNA: TGTGCCAGCAGCGCCAGTGCTAACTATGGCTACACCTTC.

This clonotype was counted ten times or more. V is TRBV18 and J is TRBJ2-7; D is ambiguous. Germline V gene sequence: CDR1 KGHSH, CDR2 LQKENI. This CDR3 comprises 13 residues. The V end was cut by 2 bases, the J end by 5 bases, with 10 bases between. CDR3 region: CASSPISANEQYF. As DNA, the CDR3 is TGTGCCAGCTCACCAATTTCCGCGAACGAGCAGTACTTC.

This rearrangement joins TRBV5-1 to TRBJ2-5; D gene uncertain. The CDR3 totals 13 residues. V lost 1 base and J 1 base, leaving 5 bases between the germline ends. Germline V CDR1 and CDR2: SGHRS, YFSETQ. Here the CDR3 reads CASSLISQETQYF. DNA of the CDR3: TGCGCCAGCAGCTTGATCTCCCAAGAGACCCAGTACTTC.

This clonotype showed up just a few times. This chain joins TRBV4-2 and TRBJ2-5; D possibly corresponds to TRBD1 (5 bases). V dropped 0 bases and J dropped 5 bases, with 13 bases sitting between them. The length of the CDR3 is 15 residues. Germline CDR1 is LGHNA and CDR2 is YNFKEQ. The CDR3 protein is CASSQDLTAWETQYF. As DNA, the CDR3 is TGTGCCAGCAGCCAAGATCTGACAGCGTGGGAGACCCAGTACTTC.

The table lists this clonotype with many counts. CDR3 sequence (DNA): TGTGCCAGCAGAGGACACTGCTACGAGCAGTACGTC. This encodes CASRGHCYEQYV. This chain connects TRBV6-5 to TRBJ2-7; weak D call: TRBD1 (5 bases). V shed 6 bases and J shed 3 bases, with 9 bases lying between them. Germline lookup yields CDR1 MNHEY and CDR2 SVGAGI. The CDR3 extends over 12 amino acids.

The chain joins TRBV29-1 to TRBJ1-2; D remains ambiguous. CDR3 length equals 15 residues. Germline values: CDR1 SQVTM, CDR2 ANQGSEA. V lost 0 bases to trimming and J lost 2 bases, with 13 bases between them. For the CDR3, the DNA is TGCAGCGTTGAAGATGGGAAGGGCCTGAACTATGGCTACACCTTC. Translation: CSVEDGKGLNYGYTF. Drawing the rest from reference TRBV29-1 and TRBJ1-2, the complete variable domain is SAVISQKPSRDICQRGTSLTIQCQVDSQVTMMFWYRQQPGQSLTLIATANQGSEATYESGFVIDKFPISRPNLTFSTLTVSNMSPEDSSIYLCSVEDGKGLNYGYTFGSGTRLTVV.

The sample holds one count of this clonotype. The chain joins TRBV4-1 to TRBJ1-3; a possible D gene is TRBD1 (5 bases). The V and J ends lost 0 bases and 0 bases respectively, with 9 bases between them. CDR1 MGHRA and CDR2 YSYEKL come from the germline V gene. This CDR3 has 16 residues. The CDR3: CASSQEPGGSGNTIYF. The CDR3 region has the DNA TGCGCCAGCAGCCAAGAACCGGGGGGCTCTGGAAACACCATATATTTT.

This chain joins TRBV7-9 and TRBJ2-1; tentative D call: TRBD2 (6 bases). CDR3 length: 13 residues. Germline values: CDR1 SEHNR, CDR2 FQNEAQ (reference sequence). Trimming cost V 7 bases and J 10 bases, with 17 bases left between them. The CDR3: CASNRDSPTEQFF. CDR3 sequence (DNA): TGTGCCAGCAACCGGGACTCGCCTACGGAGCAGTTCTTC.

This clonotype was seen at least ten times. V gene TRBV5-1 combines with J gene TRBJ1-4; D is undetermined. Trimming shortened V by 7 bases and J by 3 bases, and 13 bases separated the two germline ends. The CDR3 runs 14 residues. Looked up from germline, CDR1 is SGHRS and CDR2 is YFSETQ. The CDR3 sequence is CASRIEVSNEKLFF. The CDR3 nucleotides read TGCGCCAGCCGGATAGAAGTGTCTAATGAAAAACTGTTTTTT. Looking up the rest from reference TRBV5-1 and TRBJ1-4 gives the full variable domain: KAGVTQTPRYLIKTRGQQVTLSCSPISGHRSVSWYQQTPGQGLQFLFEYFSETQRNKGNFPGRFSGRQFSNSRSEMNVSTLELGDSALYLCASRIEVSNEKLFFGSGTQLSVL.

The chain has TRBV4-2 and TRBJ2-5, with 8 bases matching TRBD2. V shed 1 base, J shed 4 bases, and the junction held 8 bases outside the gene matches. The CDR3 spans 16 residues. The V gene's germline CDR1 is LGHNA and CDR2 YNFKEQ. The CDR3 loop reads CASSQGRGGAPETQYF. In DNA form, the CDR3 reads TGTGCCAGCAGCCAAGGACGGGGGGGGGCCCCAGAGACCCAGTACTTC.

Ten or more counts support this clonotype. The chain is built from TRBV9 and TRBJ1-2; 7 nucleotides align to TRBD1. This CDR3 is built from 14 residues. Germline trimming cut 4 bases from V and 1 base from J; bases unmatched to any gene: 4. CDR1 is SGDLS and CDR2 is YYNGEE in the germline V gene. This CDR3 is CASSLGQINYGYTF. The CDR3 coding sequence is TGTGCCAGCAGCTTGGGACAGATTAACTATGGCTACACCTTC.

V and J are TRBV6-1 and TRBJ2-7; D uncertain. The germline gives CDR1 MNHNS, CDR2 SASEGT. V lost 1 base to trimming and J lost 5 bases, with 9 bases between them. The CDR3 sequence is 13 residues long. The CDR3 here is CASSEETLDEQYF. The CDR3 DNA sequence: TGTGCCAGCAGTGAAGAAACGCTAGACGAGCAGTACTTC.

V usage is TRBV5-1 and J usage is TRBJ2-3, with D possibly matching TRBD1 (6 bases). Germline V gene lookup returns CDR1 SGHRS and CDR2 YFSETQ. The CDR3 is made up of 14 amino acids. V lost 4 bases and J lost 0, with 9 bases in between. Written as DNA, the CDR3 is TGCGCCAGCAGCAGGGACACGAGCACAGATACGCAGTATTTT. It is translated as CASSRDTSTDTQYF.

This clonotype was seen more than once but under ten times. The V gene is TRBV10-3, the J gene TRBJ2-1; weak D call: TRBD1 (6 bases). Germline loops: CDR1 ENHRY, CDR2 SYGVKD. The CDR3 has 15 residues. Trimming cost V 3 bases and J 0 bases, with 9 bases left between them. The CDR3, as DNA: TGTGCCATCAGTGATGGACAGAGCTCCTACAATGAGCAGTTCTTC. Translated: CAISDGQSSYNEQFF.

The rearrangement uses TRBV20-1 and TRBJ1-1; D not certain. The length of the CDR3 is 13 residues. V shed 3 bases and J shed 0 bases, with 8 bases lying between them. CDR1 and CDR2 (germline): DFQATT, SNEGSKA (reference sequence). CDR3 loop: CSARSRMNTEAFF. The CDR3 DNA is TGCAGTGCTAGGAGTAGGATGAACACTGAAGCTTTCTTT.